These 26 T cell receptor beta chains share one sample of origin, sequenced in a study of human T cells and chemical hapten exposure. Time point here: patch test 2, 6 weeks after DPC sensitization. Treatment given: therapeutic diphenylcyclopropenone sensitization with weekly scalp DPC. In TCRdb, the RACE reads were re-called with MiXCR into one record per CDR3 protein. The sample shows 65,000 to 95,000 distinct CDR3 sequences, about 6.6% of them seen only once. The sequenced sample was whole blood, obtained in connection with sensitization to the hapten diphenylcyclopropenone (DPC). The receptors come from a woman aged 30 to 39 with alopecia areata. Some clones in this sample may be carry-over from other donors' samples.

This clonotype was seen repeatedly, ten times or more. CDR3 residues: CASSLNAGGDTEAFF. CDR3 DNA: TGTGCCAGCAGTTTAAACGCAGGGGGAGACACTGAAGCTTTCTTT. The chain has TRBV28 and TRBJ1-1, with TRBD1 identical over 7 bases. V trimming: 2 bases; J trimming: 3 bases; junction bases outside the gene matches: 6. The CDR3 is 15 amino acids. Germline CDR1 reads MDHEN; CDR2 reads SYDVKM.

The sample holds many counts of this clonotype. V is TRBV6-2 or TRBV6-3 and J is TRBJ1-5; D is unclear. V dropped 2 bases and J dropped 2 bases, with 4 bases sitting between them. The germline V gene encodes CDR1 MNHEY and CDR2 SVGEGT. The length of the CDR3 is 13 residues. The CDR3 region is CASSYRGNQPQHF. CDR3 nucleotide sequence: TGTGCCAGCAGTTACAGGGGCAATCAGCCCCAGCATTTT.

This clonotype was seen at least ten times. This rearrangement joins TRBV6-6 to TRBJ1-6; D remains unclear. The germline CDR1 and CDR2 sequences are MNHNY and SVGAGI (reference sequence). The CDR3 consists of 16 residues. V gave up 6 bases and J gave up 5 bases, with 17 bases separating them. The CDR3 DNA sequence: TGTGCCAGCAGACCCACTTCCCGGTCGGATAATTCACCCCTCCACTTT. Translation gives CASRPTSRSDNSPLHF.

This clonotype has just a few counts. The rearrangement links TRBV12-3 or TRBV12-4 to TRBJ1-5; D remains unclear. V dropped 3 bases and J dropped 4 bases, with 10 bases sitting between them. CDR3 length: 14 residues. The CDR3 protein is CASSFTIANQPQHF. CDR3 sequence (DNA): TGTGCCAGCAGTTTTACAATCGCTAATCAGCCCCAGCATTTT.

This clonotype was observed at least ten times. V gene TRBV2 combines with J gene TRBJ1-1; D remains ambiguous. Trimming shortened V by 2 bases and J by 1 base, and 5 bases separated the two germline ends. Germline values: CDR1 SNHLY, CDR2 FYNNEI. This CDR3 is built from 13 residues. The CDR3: CASSERRNTEAFF. CDR3 DNA sequence: TGTGCCAGCAGTGAACGCAGGAACACTGAAGCTTTCTTT.

The table lists this clonotype with many counts. The rearrangement links TRBV14 to TRBJ2-3; TRBD1 matches 7 bases. V shed 3 bases, J shed 0 bases, and the junction held 3 bases outside the gene matches. The CDR3 contains 15 residues. CDR1 and CDR2 (germline): SGHDN, FVKESK. The CDR3 DNA is TGTGCCAGCAGCCAGGGACAGCCAAGCACAGATACGCAGTATTTT. Protein: CASSQGQPSTDTQYF.

The genes are TRBV18 and TRBJ1-2; D call uncertain. This CDR3 is 14 amino acids long. V dropped 2 bases and J dropped 4 bases, with 11 bases sitting between them. Germline V gene lookup returns CDR1 KGHSH and CDR2 LQKENI. The CDR3 region is CASSPSQEGYGYTF. As DNA, the CDR3 is TGTGCCAGCTCACCATCGCAGGAAGGCTATGGCTACACCTTC.

The chain uses TRBV5-4 and TRBJ2-3; D might be TRBD1 or TRBD2, each matching 6 bases. Trimming shortened V by 2 bases and J by 0 bases, and 10 bases separated the two germline ends. The CDR3 is 15 amino acids. Germline loops: CDR1 SGHNT, CDR2 YYREEE (reference sequence). CDR3 sequence reads: CASSFRGRSTDTQYF. Here the CDR3 DNA reads TGTGCCAGCAGCTTCCGGGGGCGCAGCACAGATACGCAGTATTTT. Combining the CDR3 with reference TRBV5-4 and TRBJ2-3 gives the whole variable domain ETGVTQSPTHLIKTRGQQVTLRCSSQSGHNTVSWYQQALGQGPQFIFQYYREEENGRGNFPPRFSGLQFPNYSSELNVNALELDDSALYLCASSFRGRSTDTQYFGPGTRLTVL.

This clonotype was detected ten times or more. The rearrangement joins TRBV21-1 to TRBJ2-4; the D segment call TRBD1 is taken from the table without a DNA check. TRBV21-1 is recorded as a pseudogene. This CDR3 has 16 residues. The CDR3 is CASSKDQGESKNIQYF. DNA for the CDR3: TGTGCCAGCAGCAAAGATCAGGGAGAGTCCAAAAACATTCAGTACTTC.

This chain uses TRBV7-9 with TRBJ1-4; no reliable D call. The V and J ends lost 2 bases and 11 bases respectively, with 12 bases between them. The CDR3 covers 13 residues. Germline V lookup: CDR1 SEHNR, CDR2 FQNEAQ (reference sequence). CDR3 sequence (DNA): TGTGCCAGCAGCTTATTGGGGTCGGAGAAACTGTTTTTT. Translating it yields CASSLLGSEKLFF.

This clonotype was counted only a few times. The chain employs TRBV19 and TRBJ1-5; 8 nucleotides match TRBD1. V lost 6 bases and J lost 0; bases outside the gene matches: 4. Germline assignment: CDR1 LNHDA and CDR2 SQIVND (reference sequence). The CDR3 extends over 15 amino acids. CDR3 nucleotide sequence: TGTGCCAGTAGCCAGGGACAGGTTAGCAATCAGCCCCAGCATTTT. This codes for CASSQGQVSNQPQHF.

This clonotype was observed at least ten times. V gene TRBV15 combines with J gene TRBJ2-7, with D perhaps given as TRBD1 or TRBD2 (6 bases each). This CDR3 contains 16 residues. Germline-derived CDR1 and CDR2 are LNHNV and YYDKDF (reference sequence). V lost 1 base to trimming and J lost 4 bases, with 17 bases between them. The CDR3 bases are TGTGCCACCAGCAGAGTTGGGGGGCGAGCGTCGTACGAGCAGTACTTC. Its translation: CATSRVGGRASYEQYF.

A few counts support this clonotype. The chain employs TRBV20-1 and TRBJ1-1; D is perhaps TRBD1 (6 bases). V was cut by 5 bases and J by 4 bases, with 17 bases left in between. The germline V gene encodes CDR1 DFQATT and CDR2 SNEGSKA (reference sequence). The CDR3 length is 14 residues. The CDR3 loop reads CSAGTGGGLTEAFF. The CDR3 bases are TGCAGTGCTGGGACGGGAGGGGGGCTCACTGAAGCTTTCTTT.

This clonotype has a handful of counts. The chain uses TRBV29-1 and TRBJ1-5; no clear D gene. V was clipped by 4 bases and J by 3 bases, with 10 bases between them. The CDR3 runs to 13 residues. Looked up from germline, CDR1 is SQVTM and CDR2 is ANQGSEA. In DNA form, the CDR3 reads TGCAGCGTTGCAGCGGCGCCCAATCAGCCCCAGCATTTT. Its translation: CSVAAAPNQPQHF.

This clonotype was seen a few times. The rearrangement uses TRBV2 and TRBJ1-5; D possibly corresponds to TRBD1 (6 bases). CDR3 size: 14 residues. Germline V gene lookup returns CDR1 SNHLY and CDR2 FYNNEI. Trimming removed 8 bases from V and 6 bases from J, with 17 bases in between. The CDR3 region has the DNA TGTGCCAGCGGGGGGGGGCGGGTTGGTCAGCCCCAGCATTTT. It specifies CASGGGRVGQPQHF.

This clonotype was observed a handful of times. V usage is TRBV6-1 and J usage is TRBJ2-1; 10 nucleotides line up with TRBD1. J gave up 4 bases and V 4 bases, and 4 bases lay outside the gene matches. This CDR3 has 15 residues. Germline loops: CDR1 MNHNS, CDR2 SASEGT. The CDR3 protein is CASSGGQGFYNEQFF. For the CDR3, the DNA is TGTGCCAGCAGTGGGGGACAGGGGTTTTACAATGAGCAGTTCTTC.

This chain uses TRBV12-3 or TRBV12-4 with TRBJ1-5, with 10 bases identical to TRBD1. The CDR3 is 15 residues long. The V segment lost 5 bases and the J segment 4 bases; nucleotides outside the gene matches: 5. CDR3 region: CASSTRQGANQPQHF. The CDR3 nucleotides read TGTGCCAGCAGTACAAGACAGGGGGCGAATCAGCCCCAGCATTTT.

The rearrangement links TRBV6-5 to TRBJ2-4; TRBD2 might be the D (6 bases). CDR1 and CDR2 from the germline V gene are MNHEY and SVGAGI. The CDR3 spans 17 residues. V gave up 0 bases and J gave up 1 base, with 13 bases separating them. The CDR3 here is CASSYSTPGLAKNIQYF. CDR3 DNA: TGTGCCAGCAGTTACTCGACGCCGGGACTCGCCAAAAACATTCAGTACTTC.

This clonotype was observed a handful of times. The chain employs TRBV28 and TRBJ2-7; D perhaps matches TRBD2 (7 bases). Germline V gene lookup returns CDR1 MDHEN and CDR2 SYDVKM. V lost 6 bases and J lost 1, with 16 bases in between. CDR3 length equals 15 residues. The CDR3 DNA sequence: TGTGCCAGCAGCCCCCCGGGGGGCCCTTCCTACGAGCAGTACTTC. This codes for CASSPPGGPSYEQYF.

This clonotype was counted many times. This rearrangement joins TRBV6-6 to TRBJ1-6, with 7 bases that match TRBD1. The V gene end was trimmed by 6 bases and the J gene end by 5 bases; junction bases not matched to a gene: 4. CDR1 MNHNY and CDR2 SVGAGI come from the germline V gene (reference sequence). CDR3 length: 14 amino acids. The CDR3 here is CASRTGTDNSPLHF. CDR3 sequence (DNA): TGTGCCAGCAGAACCGGGACAGATAATTCACCCCTCCACTTT.

At least ten counts were recorded for this clonotype. The chain joins TRBV6-5 to TRBJ2-7; either TRBD1 or TRBD2 may fit D (6 bases each). CDR1 and CDR2 (germline): MNHEY, SVGAGI. This CDR3 has 16 amino acids. V was cut by 0 bases and J by 2 bases, with 14 bases left in between. CDR3 loop: CASSYSGSGEAYEQYF. CDR3 in DNA: TGTGCCAGCAGTTACTCGGGGTCAGGGGAGGCCTACGAGCAGTACTTC.

This clonotype appeared many times. V gene TRBV29-1 combines with J gene TRBJ1-1, with a possible D match to TRBD1 (5 bases). The CDR3 length is 13 residues. In germline, CDR1 is SQVTM, CDR2 ANQGSEA. V was pared by 7 bases and J by 4 bases, with 16 bases between. CDR3 DNA: TGCAGCGGAGAAAGGGGCGGGGGCACTGAAGCTTTCTTT. Amino acid sequence: CSGERGGGTEAFF.

This clonotype was seen repeatedly, ten times or more. This chain uses TRBV10-3 with TRBJ2-6; D perhaps matches TRBD1 (6 bases). This CDR3 region has 14 residues. Per the germline V gene, CDR1 is ENHRY and CDR2 is SYGVKD. With 11 bases removed from V and 2 bases from J, the gap between germline ends came to 13 bases. This CDR3 reads CASLRGPGANVLTF. DNA for the CDR3: TGTGCCTCGCTCAGGGGACCTGGGGCCAACGTCCTGACTTTC.

The V and J genes are TRBV28 and TRBJ1-5; the D gene is possibly TRBD1 (6 bases). V was cut by 7 bases and J by 0 bases, with 10 bases left in between. This CDR3 comprises 14 residues. Germline CDR1 and CDR2: MDHEN and SYDVKM. The CDR3 nucleotides read TGTGCCAGCAAAGGGGGTTATAGCAATCAGCCCCAGCATTTT. Translated, it gives CASKGGYSNQPQHF.

Details on this clonotype: Since a much larger clone is just one base distant, this may be a read error. The rearrangement uses TRBV7-9 and TRBJ1-2; D gene unclear. The V end was cut by 3 bases, the J end by 11 bases, with 19 bases between. This CDR3 is built from 14 residues. Looked up from germline, CDR1 is SEHNR and CDR2 is FQNEAQ (reference sequence). CDR3 in DNA: TGTGCCAGCAGCTTGACATTCTCCGTTGAACAATACACCTTC. Translating it yields CASSLTFSVEQYTF.

This clonotype appeared many times. This chain links TRBV20-1 with TRBJ1-4; D is ambiguous. V lost 3 bases and J lost 5, with 10 bases in between. The CDR3 is 13 residues long. The germline CDR1 and CDR2 sequences are DFQATT and SNEGSKA (reference sequence). CDR3 in DNA: TGCAGTGCTAGCGGCGGAGCGAATGAAAAACTGTTTTTT. Translation: CSASGGANEKLFF.